The clone carrying this T cell receptor beta chain showed up just a few times. The data derive from a study of blood T cell repertoires in COVID-19. As for the study in general: There were acute and convalescent COVID-19 samples, and they came from the United States, Italy and Spain. T cells, B-cell-depleted T cells, or PBMCs supplied cDNA or gDNA.

The germline V gene has CDR1 MNHEY and CDR2 SVGEGT. The length of the CDR3 is 15 residues. The J segment lost 4 bases and the V segment lost 6 bases, leaving 10 bases of the junction unmatched. Authors' analysis steps: By means of reference gene primer amplification, nucleated cell counts were estimated. Only in-frame clones appear in the TCRdb table, and some are missing; sequencing was by immunoSEQ multiplex PCR. For V, J and clone size, that table is used; D and trimming come from the DNA. The sample has some 94,000 clones; around 67% are singletons. The specimen sequenced was peripheral blood. This sequence joins TRBV6-2 or TRBV6-3 and TRBJ2-5; the match to TRBD1 covers 8 bases. The receptor was isolated from a woman aged 55-75 years in a cohort sampled during active or convalescent COVID-19. CDR3 DNA sequence: TGTGCCAGCAGCCTCAGGAGGACAGGGTTAGAGACCCAGTACTTC. Protein sequence: CASSLRRTGLETQYF.